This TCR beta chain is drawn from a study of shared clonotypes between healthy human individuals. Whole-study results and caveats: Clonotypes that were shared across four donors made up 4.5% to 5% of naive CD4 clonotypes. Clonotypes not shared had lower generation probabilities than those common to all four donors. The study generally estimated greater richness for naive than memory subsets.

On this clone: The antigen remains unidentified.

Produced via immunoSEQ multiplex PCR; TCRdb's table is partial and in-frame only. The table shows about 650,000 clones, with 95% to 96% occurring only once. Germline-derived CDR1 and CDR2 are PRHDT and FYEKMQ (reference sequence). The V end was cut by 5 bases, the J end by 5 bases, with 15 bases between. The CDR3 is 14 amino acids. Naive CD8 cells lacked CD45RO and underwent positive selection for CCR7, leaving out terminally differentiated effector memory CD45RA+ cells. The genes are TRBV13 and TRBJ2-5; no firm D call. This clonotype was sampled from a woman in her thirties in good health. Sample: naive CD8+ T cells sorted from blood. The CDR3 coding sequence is TGTGCCAGCAGCCGACCCGGGTGGGATGAGACCCAGTACTTC. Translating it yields CASSRPGWDETQYF.